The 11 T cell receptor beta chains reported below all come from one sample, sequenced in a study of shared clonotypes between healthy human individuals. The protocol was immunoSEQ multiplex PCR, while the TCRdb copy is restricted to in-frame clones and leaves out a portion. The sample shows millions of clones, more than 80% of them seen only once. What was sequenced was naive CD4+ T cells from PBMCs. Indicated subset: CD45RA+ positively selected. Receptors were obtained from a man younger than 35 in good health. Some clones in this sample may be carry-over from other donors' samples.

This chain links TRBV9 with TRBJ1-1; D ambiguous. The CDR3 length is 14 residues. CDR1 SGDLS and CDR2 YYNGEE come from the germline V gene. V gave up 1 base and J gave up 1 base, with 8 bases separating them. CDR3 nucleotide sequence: TGTGCCAGCAGCGTAACGGTGTCGAACACTGAAGCTTTCTTT. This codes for CASSVTVSNTEAFF.

The chain's CDR3 is CASSSRGQGYGYTF. CDR3 bases: TGTGCCAGCAGTTCCCGCGGACAGGGCTATGGCTACACCTTC. This chain links TRBV6-5 with TRBJ1-2, with 8 bases matching TRBD1. This CDR3 spans 14 amino acids. Germline trimming cut 4 bases from V and 4 bases from J; bases unmatched to any gene: 5. Germline CDR1 and CDR2: MNHEY and SVGAGI.

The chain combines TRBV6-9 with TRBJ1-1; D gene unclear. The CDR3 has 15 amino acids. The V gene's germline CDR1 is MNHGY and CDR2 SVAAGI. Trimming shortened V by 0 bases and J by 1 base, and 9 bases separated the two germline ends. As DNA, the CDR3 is TGTGCCAGCAGTTATTCGGGGTCCAGGAACACTGAAGCTTTCTTT. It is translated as CASSYSGSRNTEAFF.

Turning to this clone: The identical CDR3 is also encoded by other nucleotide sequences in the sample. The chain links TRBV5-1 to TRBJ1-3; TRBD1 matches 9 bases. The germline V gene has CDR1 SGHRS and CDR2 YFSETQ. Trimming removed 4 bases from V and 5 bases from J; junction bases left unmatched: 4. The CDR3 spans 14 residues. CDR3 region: CASSAGTGRNTIYF. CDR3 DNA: TGCGCCAGCAGCGCTGGGACAGGGAGAAACACCATATATTTT.

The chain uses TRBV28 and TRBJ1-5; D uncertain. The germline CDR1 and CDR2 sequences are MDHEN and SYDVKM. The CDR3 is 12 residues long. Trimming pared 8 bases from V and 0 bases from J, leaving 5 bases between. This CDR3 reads CASLVSNQPQHF. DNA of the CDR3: TGTGCCAGCCTGGTTAGCAATCAGCCCCAGCATTTT.

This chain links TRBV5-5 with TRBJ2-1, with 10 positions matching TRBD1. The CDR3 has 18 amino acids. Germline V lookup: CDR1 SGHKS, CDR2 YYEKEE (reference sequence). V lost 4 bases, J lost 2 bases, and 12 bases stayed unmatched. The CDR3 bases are TGTGCCAGCAGCCCCGGGACAGGGGCCCGGTGGACCTACAATGAGCAGTTCTTC. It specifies CASSPGTGARWTYNEQFF.

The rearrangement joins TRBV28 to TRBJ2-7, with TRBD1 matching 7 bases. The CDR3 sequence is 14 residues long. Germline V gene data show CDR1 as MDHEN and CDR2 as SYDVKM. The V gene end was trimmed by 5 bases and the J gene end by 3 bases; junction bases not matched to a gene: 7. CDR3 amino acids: CASSPEGARYEQYF. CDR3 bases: TGTGCCAGCAGTCCCGAGGGGGCTCGCTACGAGCAGTACTTC.

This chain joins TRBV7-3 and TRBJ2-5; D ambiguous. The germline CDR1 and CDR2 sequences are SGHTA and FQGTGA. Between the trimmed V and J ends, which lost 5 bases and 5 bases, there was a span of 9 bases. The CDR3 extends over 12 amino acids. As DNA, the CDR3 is TGTGCCAGCAGCCCTGGGATGGAGACCCAGTACTTC. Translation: CASSPGMETQYF.

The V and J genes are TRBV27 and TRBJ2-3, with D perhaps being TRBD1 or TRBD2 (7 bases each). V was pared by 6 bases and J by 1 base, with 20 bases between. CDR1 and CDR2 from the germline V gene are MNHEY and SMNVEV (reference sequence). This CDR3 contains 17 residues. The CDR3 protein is CASRSHRGGGGTDTQYF. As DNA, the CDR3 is TGTGCCAGCAGGTCACACAGGGGTGGGGGGGGCACAGATACGCAGTATTTT.

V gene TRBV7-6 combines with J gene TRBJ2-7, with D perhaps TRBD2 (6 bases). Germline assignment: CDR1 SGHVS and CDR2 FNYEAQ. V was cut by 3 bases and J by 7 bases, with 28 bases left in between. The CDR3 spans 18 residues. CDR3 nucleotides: TGTGCCAGCAGCTTGGCCCAGACTAGTTCCTACATACTGGGGGAGCAGTACTTC. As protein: CASSLAQTSSYILGEQYF.

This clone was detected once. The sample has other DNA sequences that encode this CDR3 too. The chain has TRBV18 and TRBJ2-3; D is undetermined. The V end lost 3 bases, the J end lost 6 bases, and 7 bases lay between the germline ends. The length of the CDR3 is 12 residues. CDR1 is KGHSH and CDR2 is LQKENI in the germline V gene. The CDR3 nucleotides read TGTGCCAGCTCACCCTTGCTGGATACGCAGTATTTT. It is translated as CASSPLLDTQYF. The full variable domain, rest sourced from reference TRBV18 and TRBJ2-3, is NAGVMQNPRHLVRRRGQEARLRCSPMKGHSHVYWYRQLPEEGLKFMVYLQKENIIDESGMPKERFSAEFPKEGPSILRIQQVVRGDSAAYFCASSPLLDTQYFGPGTRLTVL.